This TCR beta chain emerged from a study of blood T cell repertoires in COVID-19. Study background: Both acute and convalescent COVID-19 samples were obtained from the United States, Italy and Spain. T cells, B-cell-depleted T cells, or PBMCs provided the cDNA or gDNA that served as material.

In the source study's methods: How many nucleated cells were present was estimated from reference gene primer amplification. The method was immunoSEQ multiplex PCR; TCRdb's version includes in-frame clones alone and lacks a portion of them. The D gene and trimming were derived from the DNA, and the V and J assignments and clone size from that table. This sample has fewer than 250,000 clones, with roughly 89% found just once. Trimming shortened V by 8 bases and J by 4 bases, and 15 bases separated the two germline ends. There are 13 residues in the CDR3. Germline CDR1 is MNHEY and CDR2 is SVGAGI. The origin of this receptor is a man in his sixties who had recovered from COVID-19. Sequenced sample: peripheral blood. V usage is TRBV6-5 and J usage is TRBJ2-7; weak D call: TRBD2 (6 bases). The CDR3 bases are TGTGCCAGCCGGGCCCTCGGAGGGTACGAGCAGTACTTC. Amino acids: CASRALGGYEQYF.